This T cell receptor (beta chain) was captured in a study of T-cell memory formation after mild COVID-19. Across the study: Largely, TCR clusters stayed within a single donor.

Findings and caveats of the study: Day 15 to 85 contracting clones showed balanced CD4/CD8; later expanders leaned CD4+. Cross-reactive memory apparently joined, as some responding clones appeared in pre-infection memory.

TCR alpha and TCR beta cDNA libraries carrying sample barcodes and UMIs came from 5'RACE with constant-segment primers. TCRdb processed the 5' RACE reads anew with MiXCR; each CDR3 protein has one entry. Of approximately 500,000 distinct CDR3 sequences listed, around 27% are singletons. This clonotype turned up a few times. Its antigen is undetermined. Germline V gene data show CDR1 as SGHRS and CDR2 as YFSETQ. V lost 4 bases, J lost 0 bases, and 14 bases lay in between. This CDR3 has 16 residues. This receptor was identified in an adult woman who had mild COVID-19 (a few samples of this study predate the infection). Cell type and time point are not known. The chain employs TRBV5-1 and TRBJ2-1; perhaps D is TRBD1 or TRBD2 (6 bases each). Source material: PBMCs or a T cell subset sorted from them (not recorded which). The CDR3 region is CASSLTGASSYNEQFF. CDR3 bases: TGCGCCAGCAGCCTTACGGGGGCGAGCTCCTACAATGAGCAGTTCTTC.